This is a list of T cell receptor beta chains from one sample in a study of blood T cell repertoires in COVID-19. Repertoires were generated with immunoSEQ multiplex PCR, while TCRdb's copy carries only in-frame clones and drops some. The data show 390,000 or so clones, almost 90% seen once. Sequenced input: peripheral blood. The receptors stem from a man aged 18 to 35 with active or convalescent COVID-19. Each CDR3 is given with its conserved first and last residue. A D gene is named only where the DNA matches it firmly. Clone size is stated in some rows and not others, as once, few, many or a class when expanded.

abundance | d_gene | j_gene | v_gene | CDR3nt | CDR3aa
. | . | TRBJ1-3 | TRBV28 | TGTGCCAGCAGTCCCCTGGGCATATTAAACTCTGGAAACACCATATATTTT | CASSPLGILNSGNTIYF
. | . | TRBJ2-3 | TRBV3-1/TRBV3-2 | TGTGCCAGCAGCCACGACTCCCAAAATAACACAGATACGCAGTATTTT | CASSHDSQNNTDTQYF
. | TRBD2 | TRBJ2-7 | TRBV6-2/TRBV6-3 | TGTGCCAGCAGTTACCCGGTGCTAGCGGGAGATTACGAGCAGTACTTC | CASSYPVLAGDYEQYF
. | . | TRBJ2-7 | TRBV4-3 | TGCGCCAGCAGCCAAGGAGCGGGCTCCTACGAGCAGTACTTC | CASSQGAGSYEQYF
few | TRBD1 | TRBJ1-2 | TRBV6-5 | TGTGCCAGTGGACAGGGGAATGGCTACACCTTC | CASGQGNGYTF
. | . | TRBJ1-4 | TRBV19 | TGTGCCAGTAAACATGCAACTAATGAAAAACTGTTTTTT | CASKHATNEKLFF
once | TRBD1 | TRBJ1-6 | TRBV30 | TGTGCCTGGGAGCCGGGGACAGGGGATTCACCCCTCCACTTT | CAWEPGTGDSPLHF
. | . | TRBJ2-7 | TRBV21-1 | TGTGCCAGCGGGAGGAGGGACAGTACAGACGAGCAGTACTTC | CASGRRDSTDEQYF
. | TRBD2 | TRBJ2-2 | TRBV6-2/TRBV6-3 | TGTGCCAGCAGTTACTTTGGACTAGCGGACACCGGGGAGCTGTTTTTT | CASSYFGLADTGELFF
. | TRBD1 | TRBJ1-1 | TRBV6-2/TRBV6-3 | TGTGCCAGCAGTTCGGACAGGTATGAAGCTTTCTTT | CASSSDRYEAFF
once | . | TRBJ2-7 | TRBV27 | TGTGCCAGCAGTACGCCCAGGGAAGGATCCTACGAGCAGTACTTC | CASSTPREGSYEQYF
. | TRBD1 | TRBJ1-6 | TRBV6-6 | TGTGCCAGCAGTTACAGGGACAGGGGTAATTCACCCCTCCACTTT | CASSYRDRGNSPLHF
. | . | TRBJ1-5 | TRBV29-1 | TGCAGCGTTGCAGGGGTCAATCAGCCCCAGCATTTT | CSVAGVNQPQHF
. | TRBD2 | TRBJ2-1 | TRBV28 | TGTGCCAGCAGTACCCTAGCGGGAGGGGTAAGTGAGCAGTTCTTC | CASSTLAGGVSEQFF
few | . | TRBJ2-2 | TRBV25-1 | TGTGCCAGCAGTGAGGGGGCGGCGGGGGAGCTGTTTTTT | CASSEGAAGELFF
once | TRBD2 | TRBJ2-5 | TRBV3-1/TRBV3-2 | TGTGCCAGCAGCCAACTACTAGCGGGACAAGAGACCCAGTACTTC | CASSQLLAGQETQYF
. | TRBD1 | TRBJ2-1 | TRBV5-1 | TGCGCCAGCAGCTTGAGGACAGGGGGAGTCTACAATGAGCAGTTCTTC | CASSLRTGGVYNEQFF
. | . | TRBJ1-4 | TRBV9 | TGTGCCAGCAGCATAGGGAGGGGTTTGGGTGAAAAACTGTTTTTT | CASSIGRGLGEKLFF
. | . | TRBJ1-2 | TRBV28 | TGTGCCAGCAGTTCCCGGGACATCTATGGCTACACCTTC | CASSSRDIYGYTF
. | . | TRBJ1-6 | TRBV7-6 | TGTGCCAGCAGCTTCGTAGCGGGGGGGGGTTCACCCCTCCACTTT | CASSFVAGGGSPLHF
. | TRBD1 | TRBJ2-4 | TRBV5-6 | TGTGCCAGCAGCTTCCCCGGGACAGGGGGCAGGGACATTCAGTACTTC | CASSFPGTGGRDIQYF
. | . | TRBJ2-3 | TRBV11-3 | TGTGCCAGCAGCTTGCGCCTAGCTAGCACAGATACGCAGTATTTT | CASSLRLASTDTQYF
. | . | TRBJ2-2 | TRBV7-2 | TGTGCCAGCAGCCCAAGGGGGTTAAACACCGGGGAGCTGTTTTTT | CASSPRGLNTGELFF
. | . | TRBJ2-2 | TRBV2 | TGTGCCAGCAGTGACCTAGGGGGGGCCGGGGAGCTGTTTTTT | CASSDLGGAGELFF
. | TRBD2 | TRBJ2-7 | TRBV4-3 | TGCGCCAGCAGCCAAGATTGGCGGGGGAACTACGAGCAGTACTTC | CASSQDWRGNYEQYF
. | . | TRBJ2-1 | TRBV19 | TGTGCCAGTAGTATAGGGCGGAGCGGTCCTGAGCAGTTCTTC | CASSIGRSGPEQFF
. | . | TRBJ1-4 | TRBV7-2 | TGTGCCAGCAGCTTAGTGGGGCCCCAATCGGCTAATGAAAAACTGTTTTTT | CASSLVGPQSANEKLFF
few | TRBD2 | TRBJ2-5 | TRBV19 | TGTGCCAGTAGTGCAGCCGGGACTAGCGGGGCCCCTTTTCCGTACTTC | CASSAAGTSGAPFPYF
few | TRBD2 | TRBJ2-7 | TRBV15 | TGTGCCACCAGCAGAGATAGGGCTAGCGGACTTTACGAGCAGTACTTC | CATSRDRASGLYEQYF
. | TRBD2 | TRBJ2-3 | TRBV7-9 | TGTGCCAGCAGCTTTAAGCGGGGGGCCACAGATACGCAGTATTTT | CASSFKRGATDTQYF
. | . | TRBJ1-2 | TRBV19 | TGTGCCAGTAGCATCGAGGGAGGCGGTGGCTACACCTTC | CASSIEGGGGYTF
. | . | TRBJ2-5 | TRBV28 | TGTGCCAGCAGTTCCGACAGGAGGCTAGGAGAGACCCAGTACTTC | CASSSDRRLGETQYF